These 27 T cell receptor beta chains originate from one sample sequenced in a study of identifying expanded T cells in peripheral blood. The repertoire was sequenced with immunoSEQ multiplex PCR; TCRdb's copy has only in-frame clones and lacks some. Counted here are approximately 140,000 clones, about 86% occurring once; the ten biggest clones make up about 8%. Sequenced input: blood. Receptors originate from a person aged 18-69 years in good health.

V is TRBV2 and J is TRBJ1-2; weak D call: TRBD1 (6 bases). Looked up from germline, CDR1 is SNHLY and CDR2 is FYNNEI. This CDR3 has 12 residues. V was cut by 4 bases and J by 4 bases, with 7 bases left in between. CDR3 bases: TGTGCCAGCAGTGTCAGGGGCTATGGCTACACCTTC. Residues: CASSVRGYGYTF.

The chain joins TRBV9 to TRBJ1-2; the match to TRBD1 covers 8 bases. This CDR3 comprises 14 residues. Unmatched junction bases numbered 1, after V lost 2 bases and J lost 1 base. The germline V gene encodes CDR1 SGDLS and CDR2 YYNGEE. In DNA form, the CDR3 reads TGTGCCAGCAGCGTCGACAGGGGTAACTATGGCTACACCTTC. It encodes CASSVDRGNYGYTF.

The chain joins TRBV5-4 to TRBJ2-2, with TRBD2 matching 8 bases. The CDR3 is 15 residues long. The V segment lost 1 base and the J segment 4 bases; nucleotides outside the gene matches: 3. CDR1 and CDR2 (germline): SGHNT, YYREEE (reference sequence). The CDR3, as DNA: TGTGCCAGCAGCTTGCTAGCGGGCTCCACCGGGGAGCTGTTTTTT. Its translation is CASSLLAGSTGELFF.

The V call is TRBV7-9, the J call TRBJ2-3; TRBD1 matches at 7 bases. The CDR3 contains 15 residues. V shed 5 bases and J 0 bases; nucleotides not matched to a gene: 5. The germline V gene encodes CDR1 SEHNR and CDR2 FQNEAQ (reference sequence). In DNA form, the CDR3 reads TGTGCCAGCAGCCCTGAGGGGGCGAGCACAGATACGCAGTATTTT. Protein: CASSPEGASTDTQYF.

J is TRBJ2-5 and V is TRBV6-5, with D perhaps TRBD2 (6 bases). The CDR3 covers 14 residues. V lost 3 bases to trimming and J lost 2 bases, with 10 bases between them. Germline V CDR1 and CDR2: MNHEY, SVGAGI. The CDR3 reads CASSYLGRQETQYF. Here the CDR3 DNA reads TGTGCCAGCAGTTATTTAGGGAGGCAAGAGACCCAGTACTTC.

The J gene is TRBJ1-1, the V gene TRBV7-9, with D possibly being TRBD1 (5 bases). V lost 3 bases and J 2 bases, leaving 10 bases between the germline ends. Germline V gene lookup returns CDR1 SEHNR and CDR2 FQNEAQ (reference sequence). The CDR3 is made up of 14 amino acids. The CDR3 region is CASSFGASNTEAFF. The CDR3 nucleotides read TGTGCCAGCAGCTTTGGGGCTTCTAACACTGAAGCTTTCTTT.

The CDR3 coding sequence is TGTGCCAGTACAAAAGGCAGGGCAGATACGCAGTATTTT. Translation: CASTKGRADTQYF. This sequence joins TRBV19 and TRBJ2-3, with D maybe TRBD1 (5 bases). Germline V lookup: CDR1 LNHDA, CDR2 SQIVND (reference sequence). With 7 bases removed from V and 4 bases from J, the gap between germline ends came to 12 bases. The length of the CDR3 is 13 residues.

The chain combines TRBV9 with TRBJ1-4, with D possibly TRBD1 on 6 matching bases. This CDR3 is built from 16 residues. V was pared by 4 bases and J by 8 bases, with 21 bases between. Germline V CDR1 and CDR2: SGDLS, YYNGEE. The CDR3 DNA sequence: TGTGCCAGCAGCCGGACACCGGGACACGTTGAGGAAAAACTGTTTTTT. Translation: CASSRTPGHVEEKLFF.

The genes are TRBV6-6 and TRBJ2-3; 8 nucleotides match TRBD1. Germline V gene data show CDR1 as MNHNY and CDR2 as SVGAGI (reference sequence). This CDR3 spans 13 amino acids. J lost 8 bases, V lost 7 bases, and 8 bases had no gene match. This CDR3 is CASTRTGIGTQYF. In DNA form, the CDR3 reads TGTGCCAGCACACGGACAGGGATTGGTACGCAGTATTTT.

CDR3 sequence (DNA): TGTGCCAGCAGCCGGTGGGGGGAGGGGGAGACCCAGTACTTC. The encoded protein is CASSRWGEGETQYF. The V and J genes are TRBV4-2 and TRBJ2-5; TRBD2 matches 7 bases. The trim removed 4 bases at V and 5 bases at J, leaving 7 bases unmatched. The CDR3 spans 14 residues. Germline values: CDR1 LGHNA, CDR2 YNFKEQ.

The sample holds one count of this clone. V gene TRBV28 combines with J gene TRBJ2-7, with D perhaps matching TRBD1 or TRBD2 (5 bases each). Trimming took 7 bases from V and 0 from J, leaving 19 bases between them. The CDR3 is 16 amino acids. CDR1 is MDHEN and CDR2 is SYDVKM in the germline V gene. The CDR3 sequence: CASKKIPGRSSYEQYF. The CDR3 DNA sequence: TGTGCCAGCAAAAAAATTCCGGGACGGAGCTCCTACGAGCAGTACTTC.

The chain recombines TRBV4-3 with TRBJ1-6; D possibly corresponds to TRBD1 (5 bases). Trimming took off 3 bases at V and 6 bases at J, with 12 bases between the two ends. Germline CDR1 is LGHNA and CDR2 is YSLEER. CDR3 size: 15 residues. CDR3 in DNA: TGCGCCAGCAGCCAGGGACGGACGCTTAATTCACCCCTCCACTTT. As protein: CASSQGRTLNSPLHF.

The V gene is TRBV28, the J gene TRBJ2-5, with 14 bases fitting TRBD2. The CDR3 is 16 amino acids. Trimming took 6 bases from V and 5 from J; bases not matched to a gene: 8. CDR1 and CDR2 (germline): MDHEN, SYDVKM. DNA for the CDR3: TGTGCCAGCAGCACTATCCGGACTAGCGGGAGGGAGACCCAGTACTTC. This codes for CASSTIRTSGRETQYF.

The table lists this clone with a count of one. The DNA for the CDR3 is TGTGCCAGCAGCCGACTACAGGACAGGACAGACGGTGAAGCTTTCTTT. Encoded protein: CASSRLQDRTDGEAFF. The rearrangement links TRBV12-1 to TRBJ1-1; the D call of TRBD1 is as the table states it, not checked on the DNA. TRBV12-1 is noted as a pseudogene. The CDR3 consists of 16 residues.

This clone was seen once. The chain carries TRBV7-9 and TRBJ1-1; the D gene is possibly TRBD1 (6 bases). V gave up 5 bases and J gave up 0 bases, with 13 bases separating them. In germline, CDR1 is SEHNR, CDR2 FQNEAQ (reference sequence). The CDR3 extends over 15 amino acids. The CDR3 spells CASSLQGNMNTEAFF. CDR3 sequence (DNA): TGTGCCAGCAGCCTGCAGGGGAATATGAACACTGAAGCTTTCTTT.

The DNA of the CDR3 is TGTGCCAGCAGCGCCGCCGGGAGTTTGGAGACCCAGTACTTC. Its translation is CASSAAGSLETQYF. The rearrangement uses TRBV9 and TRBJ2-5; perhaps TRBD2 as D (6 bases). CDR1 is SGDLS and CDR2 is YYNGEE in the germline V gene. CDR3 length: 14 amino acids. V dropped 3 bases and J dropped 5 bases, with 14 bases sitting between them.

This chain links TRBV10-3 with TRBJ2-4; 7 bases map to TRBD1. This CDR3 has 15 amino acids. CDR1 is ENHRY and CDR2 is SYGVKD in the germline V gene. The junction had 2 bases not matched to a gene; V was cut back by 0 bases and J by 3 bases. The CDR3 loop is CAISESRDSKNIQYF. The DNA for the CDR3 is TGTGCCATCAGTGAGTCGAGGGACAGCAAAAACATTCAGTACTTC.

The chain joins TRBV11-3 to TRBJ1-2, with D hard to call. Trimming took 4 bases from V and 7 from J, leaving 22 bases between them. Germline loops: CDR1 SGHNT, CDR2 YENEEA. The CDR3 extends over 16 amino acids. The CDR3 nucleotides read TGTGCCAGCAGCTGGGAAAATGAGGAAAGGTCGGGTGGCTACACCTTC. The encoded protein is CASSWENEERSGGYTF.

The chain has TRBV7-3 and TRBJ2-1; 7 nucleotides line up with TRBD2. The J segment lost 2 bases and the V segment lost 1 base, leaving 2 bases of the junction unmatched. The germline CDR1 and CDR2 sequences are SGHTA and FQGTGA. CDR3 size: 15 residues. The CDR3 spells CASSLMSGTYNEQFF. For the CDR3, the DNA is TGTGCCAGCAGCTTAATGAGCGGGACCTACAATGAGCAGTTCTTC. The complete variable domain, with remaining parts taken from reference TRBV7-3 and TRBJ2-1, reads GAGVSQTPSNKVTEKGKYVELRCDPISGHTALYWYRQSLGQGPEFLIYFQGTGAADDSGLPNDRFFAVRPEGSVSTLKIQRTERGDSAVYLCASSLMSGTYNEQFFGPGTRLTVL.

The CDR3 region is CASSPGGRDFDQPQHF. The CDR3 DNA sequence: TGTGCCAGCAGCCCGGGGGGGAGGGACTTCGATCAGCCCCAGCATTTT. The rearrangement links TRBV9 to TRBJ1-5, with D perhaps matching TRBD1 (5 bases). V shed 4 bases and J shed 5 bases, with 19 bases lying between them. The germline V gene has CDR1 SGDLS and CDR2 YYNGEE. The CDR3 extends over 16 amino acids.

The V and J genes are TRBV5-3 and TRBJ2-4, with 7 nucleotides matching TRBD2. TRBV5-3 is classed as an ORF, of uncertain function. V shed 4 bases and J 4 bases; nucleotides not matched to a gene: 14. The CDR3 consists of 17 residues. The CDR3 sequence is CARSKNLLGGSKNIQYF. The CDR3 nucleotides read TGTGCCAGAAGCAAGAACCTTCTGGGGGGGTCAAAAAACATTCAGTACTTC.

This clone has a single count. V is TRBV18 and J is TRBJ2-2, with D tentatively TRBD2 (5 bases). V was clipped by 2 bases and J by 1 base, with 8 bases between them. CDR1 KGHSH and CDR2 LQKENI come from the germline V gene. This CDR3 has 15 amino acids. CDR3 bases: TGTGCCAGCTCACCAAGCGGCGGGAACACCGGGGAGCTGTTTTTT. Translation: CASSPSGGNTGELFF. Full variable domain (rest looked up from reference TRBV18 and TRBJ2-2): NAGVMQNPRHLVRRRGQEARLRCSPMKGHSHVYWYRQLPEEGLKFMVYLQKENIIDESGMPKERFSAEFPKEGPSILRIQQVVRGDSAAYFCASSPSGGNTGELFFGEGSRLTVL.

This rearrangement joins TRBV11-2 to TRBJ2-5; D is undetermined. V was pared by 5 bases and J by 4 bases, with 5 bases between. CDR1 is SGHAT, CDR2 FQNNGV, per germline. This CDR3 comprises 11 residues. In DNA, the CDR3 is TGTGCCAGCAGCATAGGAGAGACCCAGTACTTC. Residues: CASSIGETQYF.

V and J are TRBV2 and TRBJ1-5; D may be TRBD1 (5 bases). Germline CDR1 and CDR2: SNHLY and FYNNEI. This CDR3 comprises 16 residues. Trimming left V 1 base short and J 0 bases short, with 10 bases between. The CDR3 loop is CASSEGTRNSNQPQHF. The CDR3 DNA sequence: TGTGCCAGCAGTGAAGGGACAAGAAATAGCAATCAGCCCCAGCATTTT. Based on the CDR3 plus reference TRBV2 and TRBJ1-5, the full variable domain is EPEVTQTPSHQVTQMGQEVILRCVPISNHLYFYWYRQILGQKVEFLVSFYNNEISEKSEIFDDQFSVERPDGSNFTLKIRSTKLEDSAMYFCASSEGTRNSNQPQHFGDGTRLSIL.

This rearrangement joins TRBV15 to TRBJ1-1; D is perhaps TRBD1 (5 bases). Between the trimmed V and J ends, which lost 1 base and 0 bases, there was a span of 15 bases. In germline, CDR1 is LNHNV, CDR2 YYDKDF (reference sequence). The CDR3 is made up of 17 amino acids. The CDR3, as DNA: TGTGCCACCAGCAGAGTAAAGGGGATAGTGATGAACACTGAAGCTTTCTTT. Amino acids: CATSRVKGIVMNTEAFF. Full variable domain (outside the CDR3, taken from reference TRBV15 and TRBJ1-1): DAMVIQNPRYQVTQFGKPVTLSCSQTLNHNVMYWYQQKSSQAPKLLFHYYDKDFNNEADTPDNFQSRRPNTSFCFLDIRSPGLGDTAMYLCATSRVKGIVMNTEAFFGQGTRLTVV.

The V gene is TRBV29-1, the J gene TRBJ1-2, with D possibly TRBD1 on 6 matching bases. Between the trimmed V and J ends, which lost 2 bases and 2 bases, there was a span of 9 bases. Germline loops: CDR1 SQVTM, CDR2 ANQGSEA. CDR3 length: 13 amino acids. CDR3: CSVESGANYGYTF. CDR3 DNA sequence: TGCAGCGTTGAATCGGGGGCGAACTATGGCTACACCTTC.

This chain connects TRBV4-2 to TRBJ2-1, with 16 bases fitting TRBD2. The CDR3 spans 18 residues. Germline V gives CDR1 LGHNA, CDR2 YNFKEQ. Germline trimming cut 5 bases from V and 8 bases from J; bases unmatched to any gene: 12. The CDR3 loop reads CASSTLSGTSGRAYEQFF. The CDR3 region has the DNA TGTGCCAGCAGCACTCTTTCGGGGACTAGCGGGAGGGCATATGAGCAGTTCTTC.